A single sample is the source of the 22 T cell receptor beta chains below, sequenced in a study of blood T cell repertoires in COVID-19. Profiling relied on immunoSEQ multiplex PCR, and the TCRdb table lists in-frame clones only, not all of them. Altogether some 250,000 clones are present, approximately 80% being singletons, with the ten largest covering around 7%. The sample was peripheral blood. These receptors were obtained from a woman aged 80 or over with COVID-19, enrolled during active disease.

The V call is TRBV7-9, the J call TRBJ2-1, with D perhaps matching TRBD2 (5 bases). The CDR3 has 14 residues. With 0 bases removed from V and 6 bases from J, the gap between germline ends came to 9 bases. CDR1 is SEHNR, CDR2 FQNEAQ, per germline (reference sequence). The CDR3, as DNA: TGTGCCAGCAGCTTAGCGAGGGAGTTCAATGAGCAGTTCTTC. This codes for CASSLAREFNEQFF.

Only a few counts were recorded for this clone. The chain links TRBV5-1 to TRBJ2-3; TRBD1 is a possible D gene (6 bases). CDR3 length: 13 amino acids. In germline, CDR1 is SGHRS, CDR2 YFSETQ. Trimming took off 3 bases at V and 5 bases at J, with 10 bases between the two ends. The CDR3 nucleotides are TGCGCCAGCAGCTGGGCGGACAGAGATACGCAGTATTTT. Translated, it gives CASSWADRDTQYF.

This clone was seen at least ten times. This sequence joins TRBV6-2 or TRBV6-3 and TRBJ1-3; D call uncertain. V lost 5 bases and J lost 4, with 15 bases in between. The CDR3 has 15 residues. CDR1 and CDR2 from the germline V gene are MNHEY and SVGEGT. CDR3 sequence reads: CASSDFTEGGNTIYF. The CDR3 DNA is TGTGCCAGCAGTGACTTCACAGAAGGCGGAAACACCATATATTTT.

This sequence joins TRBV3-1 (or the pseudogene TRBV3-2) and TRBJ2-2; D ambiguous. Per germline, CDR1 LGHDT and CDR2 YNNKEL (reference sequence). CDR3 length equals 13 residues. The germline V and J ends were trimmed by 2 bases and 7 bases, with 8 bases remaining between them. CDR3 DNA sequence: TGTGCCAGCAGCCAACTAGTAGGCGGGGAGCTGTTTTTT. Amino acid sequence: CASSQLVGGELFF.

This sequence joins TRBV12-3 or TRBV12-4 and TRBJ1-1; weak D call: TRBD1 (5 bases). Trimming removed 6 bases from V and 7 bases from J, with 9 bases in between. The CDR3 length is 11 residues. The CDR3 loop reads CASSRTFEAFF. CDR3 sequence (DNA): TGTGCCAGCAGCCGGACATTTGAAGCTTTCTTT.

The chain couples TRBV5-1 to TRBJ2-7, with 9 positions matching TRBD2. The CDR3 totals 18 residues. Per the germline V gene, CDR1 is SGHRS and CDR2 is YFSETQ. Losses at the gene ends were 0 bases for V and 0 bases for J; bases not matched to a gene: 10. This CDR3 reads CASSLDLAGASSSYEQYF. DNA of the CDR3: TGCGCCAGCAGCTTGGATTTAGCGGGAGCTTCCAGCTCCTACGAGCAGTACTTC.

This chain links TRBV5-6 with TRBJ1-2, with D perhaps matching TRBD1 (5 bases). The V gene's germline CDR1 is SGHDT and CDR2 YYEEEE. This CDR3 comprises 13 residues. Trimming pared 2 bases from V and 4 bases from J, leaving 9 bases between. CDR3 protein: CASSLEQVYGYTF. Here the CDR3 DNA reads TGTGCCAGCAGCTTAGAACAGGTCTATGGCTACACCTTC.

The rearrangement joins TRBV2 to TRBJ1-4; unclear D gene. The V end lost 6 bases, the J end lost 0 bases, and 11 bases lay between the germline ends. This CDR3 is built from 15 residues. CDR1 is SNHLY and CDR2 is FYNNEI in the germline V gene. CDR3 sequence: CASRTGLATNEKLFF. CDR3 bases: TGTGCCAGCAGGACCGGACTAGCAACTAATGAAAAACTGTTTTTT.

V and J are TRBV5-1 and TRBJ1-2; D is unclear. Germline CDR1 is SGHRS and CDR2 is YFSETQ. Trimming took 1 base from V and 2 from J, leaving 6 bases between them. This CDR3 has 13 amino acids. The DNA of the CDR3 is TGCGCCAGCAGCTTGACACAGAACTATGGCTACACCTTC. It translates to CASSLTQNYGYTF.

The chain joins TRBV9 to TRBJ2-5, with D hard to call. The CDR3 consists of 15 residues. The V and J ends lost 4 bases and 0 bases respectively, with 13 bases between them. Germline-derived CDR1 and CDR2 are SGDLS and YYNGEE. CDR3 in DNA: TGTGCCAGCAGCCCGAGGCCCGTGTACCAAGAGACCCAGTACTTC. Its protein product is CASSPRPVYQETQYF.

The chain carries TRBV19 and TRBJ2-7; unclear D gene. Trimming left V 1 base short and J 3 bases short, with 16 bases between. The germline V gene has CDR1 LNHDA and CDR2 SQIVND (reference sequence). This CDR3 contains 16 residues. The CDR3 DNA is TGTGCCAGTAGTATAGTTATAACAGCAACCCTCTACGAGCAGTACTTC. Amino acid sequence: CASSIVITATLYEQYF. The variable domain in full, with the rest retrieved from reference TRBV19 and TRBJ2-7, is DGGITQSPKYLFRKEGQNVTLSCEQNLNHDAMYWYRQDPGQGLRLIYYSQIVNDFQKGDIAEGYSVSREKKESFPLTVTSAQKNPTAFYLCASSIVITATLYEQYFGPGTRLTVT.

J is TRBJ1-5 and V is TRBV7-9; the match to TRBD1 covers 10 bases. Germline loops: CDR1 SEHNR, CDR2 FQNEAQ (reference sequence). The CDR3 contains 18 residues. Trimming removed 4 bases from V and 1 base from J; junction bases left unmatched: 10. The CDR3 loop reads CASSSGTGTGVSNQPQHF. The CDR3 DNA is TGTGCCAGCAGCTCCGGAACCGGGACAGGGGTAAGCAATCAGCCCCAGCATTTT.

This sequence joins TRBV28 and TRBJ1-4; D is uncertain. In germline, CDR1 is MDHEN, CDR2 SYDVKM. The CDR3 loop spans 15 amino acids. V dropped 3 bases and J dropped 3 bases, with 11 bases sitting between them. CDR3 sequence (DNA): TGTGCCAGCAGTTTCGAACGGAGGGCTAATGAAAAACTGTTTTTT. This sequence encodes CASSFERRANEKLFF.

V is TRBV6-5 and J is TRBJ1-1, with TRBD1 matching 8 bases. The J segment lost 7 bases and the V segment lost 2 bases, leaving 6 bases of the junction unmatched. CDR1 is MNHEY, CDR2 SVGAGI, per germline. This CDR3 spans 14 amino acids. The CDR3 reads CASSYHDRGGEAFF. The CDR3 nucleotides are TGTGCCAGCAGTTACCATGACAGGGGAGGTGAAGCTTTCTTT.

The chain joins TRBV3-1 (or the pseudogene TRBV3-2) to TRBJ1-2; D not certain. CDR3 size: 15 residues. Germline values: CDR1 LGHDT, CDR2 YNNKEL (reference sequence). Trimming took 0 bases from V and 8 from J, leaving 16 bases between them. The CDR3 loop is CASSQEVANPRGYTF. In nucleotides, the CDR3 is TGTGCCAGCAGCCAAGAGGTTGCCAACCCGCGGGGCTACACCTTC.

V usage is TRBV2 and J usage is TRBJ1-2, with 8 bases lining up with TRBD1. This CDR3 spans 14 amino acids. Trimming at V came to 6 bases and at J to 8 bases, leaving 11 bases not matched to a gene. Germline CDR1 reads SNHLY; CDR2 reads FYNNEI. Here the CDR3 DNA reads TGTGCCAGCAGCGCGACAGGGGTAACCTACGGCTACACCTTC. Encoded protein: CASSATGVTYGYTF. The full variable domain, its missing parts supplied by reference TRBV2 and TRBJ1-2, is EPEVTQTPSHQVTQMGQEVILRCVPISNHLYFYWYRQILGQKVEFLVSFYNNEISEKSEIFDDQFSVERPDGSNFTLKIRSTKLEDSAMYFCASSATGVTYGYTFGSGTRLTVV.

The rearrangement joins TRBV27 to TRBJ2-2, with D unresolved. This CDR3 is 13 amino acids long. Trimming removed 1 base at V and 4 bases at J, with 4 bases between. The germline CDR1 and CDR2 sequences are MNHEY and SMNVEV (reference sequence). This chain's CDR3 is CASSLWSTGELFF. The CDR3 DNA reads TGTGCCAGCAGTTTATGGAGCACCGGGGAGCTGTTTTTT.

The chain joins TRBV5-1 to TRBJ2-1; 10 nucleotides line up with TRBD2. The trim removed 7 bases at V and 9 bases at J, leaving 10 bases unmatched. Germline assignment: CDR1 SGHRS and CDR2 YFSETQ. This CDR3 has 14 residues. CDR3 sequence: CASFSSGRVSEQFF. DNA of the CDR3: TGCGCCAGCTTTTCCAGCGGGAGGGTCAGTGAGCAGTTCTTC.

The rearrangement links TRBV5-1 to TRBJ1-2; TRBD1 might be the D (6 bases). The germline V gene encodes CDR1 SGHRS and CDR2 YFSETQ. This CDR3 contains 14 residues. V was cut by 3 bases and J by 3 bases, with 12 bases left in between. CDR3 residues: CASSWGPGDYGYTF. CDR3 in DNA: TGCGCCAGCAGCTGGGGGCCAGGCGACTATGGCTACACCTTC.

This rearrangement joins TRBV14 to TRBJ1-6, with 11 bases aligning to TRBD1. V lost 4 bases to trimming and J lost 8 bases; unmatched junction nucleotides: 7. Germline CDR1 reads SGHDN; CDR2 reads FVKESK. The CDR3 covers 16 residues. CDR3: CASSPLGQGEDSPLHF. The CDR3 region has the DNA TGTGCCAGCAGCCCATTGGGACAGGGGGAGGATTCACCCCTCCACTTT. Supplemented by reference TRBV14 and TRBJ1-6, the full variable domain reads EAGVTQFPSHSVIEKGQTVTLRCDPISGHDNLYWYRRVMGKEIKFLLHFVKESKQDESGMPNNRFLAERTGGTYSTLKVQPAELEDSGVYFCASSPLGQGEDSPLHFGNGTRLTVT.

This chain connects TRBV4-3 to TRBJ2-5; weak D call: TRBD1 (5 bases). Germline-derived CDR1 and CDR2 are LGHNA and YSLEER. The V gene lost 0 bases and the J gene lost 5 bases, with 13 bases spanning the gap. This CDR3 is built from 15 residues. In DNA form, the CDR3 reads TGCGCCAGCAGCCAAGATCATGGGGCAGGGGAGACCCAGTACTTC. Protein: CASSQDHGAGETQYF.

The chain employs TRBV7-9 and TRBJ1-6, with TRBD1 matching over 9 bases. V lost 2 bases and J lost 8; bases outside the gene matches: 7. Germline V lookup: CDR1 SEHNR, CDR2 FQNEAQ (reference sequence). This CDR3 spans 16 amino acids. The CDR3 protein is CASSLRGGTGYSPLHF. The CDR3 DNA reads TGTGCCAGCAGCTTACGGGGCGGGACAGGGTATTCACCCCTCCACTTT.